The source of this TCR beta chain is a study of CD8+ T cells in alopecia areata (dated by TCRdb to the late 2010s). For the study in its entirety: Treated patients were enrolled in an open-label pilot trial of oral tofacitinib at 5 to 10 mg twice daily for moderate-to-severe alopecia areata. Disease severity in treated patients was measured with the SALT score, which quantifies the percentage of affected scalp surface area. In both human patients and the C3H/HeJ mouse model, the study applied high-throughput TCRbeta sequencing to look at T cell clonal expansion in alopecia areata. Patients stayed on tofacitinib for 6 to 18 months and then had 6 months of follow-up off drug so that delayed response and recurrence could be assessed. RNA came from the PAXgene miRNA kit for fixed scalp, the miRNeasy kit for PBMCs, and the RNeasy kit for mouse skin. immunoSEQ multiplex PCR using 35 Vbeta forward primers and 13 Jbeta reverse primers was used to amplify TCRbeta CDR3 regions. In humans, TCRbeta sequencing was performed on scalp tissue and on sorted CD4+ and CD8+ peripheral blood T cells from healthy controls and from patients with patchy or totalis/universalis alopecia areata. Biopsies were taken from tofacitinib-treated patients at baseline and at 4 and 24 weeks of treatment, and a later scalp biopsy was taken in several of the tofacitinib-treated patients. Scalp clonality was compared among normal scalp (n=4), patchy alopecia areata scalp (n=8), and alopecia totalis/universalis scalp (n=8).

General conclusions and limits of the study: Because the treated cohort was small and included a single nonresponder, larger studies are needed to assess links between baseline CD8+ expansion and response. With tofacitinib, both scalp clonality and the number of expanded CD8+ clones among the top 100 scalp clones went down significantly. Unlike mouse skin, where gammadelta T cells dominate, normal human skin contains resident alphabeta T cells that get sequenced too, which complicates analysis of the scalp TCR repertoire. Lesional scalp, especially in alopecia totalis/universalis, showed higher clonality and more expanded CD8+ clones than normal scalp, suggesting antigenic drive. During tofacitinib treatment, many expanded lesional clones stuck around in both scalp and blood, and this persistence may partly explain why relapse happens after treatment is stopped. Shared TCR sequences between patients were less evident than in mice, which may be partly attributable to HLA diversity in the patient population.

The CDR3 runs 13 amino acids, cysteine and phenylalanine included. Only the CDR3 part of the read is kept: 39 bases, read in frame from the first base. Compared with germline, V lacks 4 bases and J lacks 4 bases; bases without a gene match: 3. CDR1 and CDR2 are read off the germline V gene (reference sequence) as MNHNY and SVGAGI. What the treatment or condition label conveys for this sample: oral pan-JAK inhibitor, 5-10 mg twice daily. Peripheral blood and lesional scalp punch biopsies were obtained from patients with alopecia areata. PBMCs were isolated by density centrifugation and stained for CD3, CD4 and CD8, after which CD4+ and CD8+ T cells were sorted on a FACSAria. As for this clone: Its antigen is not yet known. The record has no base qualities; no much larger clone is one base away.

Libraries came from the immunoSEQ multiplex PCR assay. RNA was extracted from all samples and reverse transcribed into cDNA, which served as template for TCR sequencing. SuperScript III was used for first-strand cDNA synthesis, primed with a 2:1 mix of oligo-dT and random hexamers. A synthetic immune receptor repertoire was used to assess amplification bias, and residual bias was removed computationally. The authors' pipeline ran thus. After raw reads were preprocessed to remove errors, the CDR3 was defined following IMGT conventions as running from the conserved cysteine to phenylalanine. Clonality was calculated as 1 minus Shannon entropy normalized by log2 of the number of productive unique TCRs. Whether scalp clones were CD4 or CD8 was inferred by matching scalp TCRbeta sequences against CD4 and CD8 repertoires sorted from blood. The table was pulled from immuneACCESS by TCRdb, which kept in-frame rearrangements only. Such tables lose some clones; where checked, under half of the loss comes from unresolved V genes, and the rest has no known cause. V, J and clone size were drawn from that table, and D and trimming were deduced from the DNA. The sample table contains about 270,000 clones; only one count was recorded for 60% of them. About 0.93% of the sample rests with the top ten.

The input for sequencing was CD4+ T cells sorted from blood, taken at roughly week 53, from a patient treated with tofacitinib. The chain joins TRBV6-6 to TRBJ2-5, and TRBD2 matches 7 of the central bases. The TCR comes from a human donor with alopecia areata. The CDR3 corresponds to CASSSLAAETQYF. At the DNA level, the sequence is TGTGCCAGCAGTTCCCTAGCGGCAGAGACCCAGTACTTC.